The 10 T cell receptor beta chains listed next were all sequenced from one sample in a study of T cells in Graves' hyperthyroidism and ophthalmopathy. Amplified regions were TCR beta CDR3 sequences from RNA transcripts. The HTBI primer set drove a first-round RT-PCR of the TCR CDR3. MiXCR was run by TCRdb on the multiplex PCR reads, yielding one entry per CDR3 protein. The sample holds under 350,000 distinct CDR3 sequences; over 15% are singletons and the top ten take less than 65%. The material sequenced was blood. The receptors were sampled from a woman aged 45-60 years with Graves' hyperthyroidism.

In its sample, this clonotype was seen a few times. The chain is built from TRBV5-1 and TRBJ1-1; D is uncertain. Deletions cut 7 bases from V and 5 bases from J, with 15 bases between. The germline V gene has CDR1 SGHRS and CDR2 YFSETQ. The CDR3 spans 13 residues. For the CDR3, the DNA is TGCGCCAGCCAAAAGCCCGGTTTAACTGAAGCTTTCTTT. Protein product: CASQKPGLTEAFF.

The V gene is TRBV10-1, the J gene TRBJ1-1; TRBD1 might be the D (5 bases). V lost 2 bases to trimming and J lost 8 bases, with 9 bases between them. Germline CDR1 reads WNHNN; CDR2 reads SYGVQD (reference sequence). The CDR3 contains 12 residues. The CDR3 is CASSEDRREAFF. DNA of the CDR3: TGCGCCAGCAGTGAGGACAGAAGGGAAGCTTTCTTT.

The chain recombines TRBV28 with TRBJ1-6; TRBD1 matches at 10 bases. There are 22 residues in the CDR3. J was trimmed by 2 bases and V by 2 bases; bases with no gene match: 18. The germline V gene encodes CDR1 MDHEN and CDR2 SYDVKM. CDR3 sequence (DNA): TGTGCCAGCAGTTTAATCCCGGGACAGGGGACACCCTGGGGAACCTATAATTCACCCCTCCACTTT. It yields the protein CASSLIPGQGTPWGTYNSPLHF. The full variable domain, with the rest looked up from reference TRBV28 and TRBJ1-6, is DVKVTQSSRYLVKRTGEKVFLECVQDMDHENMFWYRQDPGLGLRLIYFSYDVKMKEKGDIPEGYSVSREKKERFSLILESASTNQTSMYLCASSLIPGQGTPWGTYNSPLHFGNGTRLTVT.

The rearrangement uses TRBV6-1 and TRBJ2-7; TRBD1 agrees at 11 bases. Germline CDR1 MNHNS, CDR2 SASEGT. Trimming removed 10 bases from V and 5 bases from J; junction bases left unmatched: 4. CDR3 length equals 12 residues. In nucleotides, the CDR3 is TGTGCCACCGGACAGGGGGCTGACGAGCAGTACGTC. This encodes CATGQGADEQYV.

The J gene is TRBJ2-3, the V gene TRBV3-1; 11 bases are shared with TRBD2. The V and J ends lost 4 bases and 0 bases, in that order; junction bases with no gene match: 12. The V gene's germline CDR1 is LGHDT and CDR2 YNNKEL (reference sequence). The CDR3 has 19 residues. CDR3 region: CASSPGLAGHVGSTDTQYF. In DNA form, the CDR3 reads TGTGCCAGCAGCCCCGGACTAGCGGGCCATGTCGGTAGCACAGATACGCAGTATTTT.

There are many counts of this clonotype. The rearrangement uses TRBV3-1 and TRBJ2-3; D remains unclear. Per germline, CDR1 LGHDT and CDR2 YNNKEL (reference sequence). Deletions cut 4 bases from V and 2 bases from J, with 7 bases between. The CDR3 totals 13 residues. DNA for the CDR3: TGTGCCAGCAGCCCAACACACACAGATACGCAGTATTTT. This gives the protein CASSPTHTDTQYF.

This clonotype appeared many times. This chain connects TRBV7-3 to TRBJ2-5, with TRBD2 identical over 14 bases. The CDR3 contains 16 residues. Per germline, CDR1 SGHTA and CDR2 FQGTGA. Unmatched junction bases numbered 6, after V lost 5 bases and J lost 4 bases. Written as DNA, the CDR3 is TGTGCCAGCAGCCCGACTAGCGGGGGGGGGGCAGAGACCCAGTACTTC. Protein product: CASSPTSGGGAETQYF.

The chain carries TRBV19 and TRBJ2-3, with TRBD1 identical over 11 bases. CDR1 is LNHDA, CDR2 SQIVND, per germline (reference sequence). CDR3 length: 15 residues. Germline trimming cut 5 bases from V and 5 bases from J; bases unmatched to any gene: 6. The CDR3 reads CASSSDRGLKDTQYF. DNA for the CDR3: TGTGCCAGTAGTTCGGACAGGGGGCTTAAAGATACGCAGTATTTT.

This clonotype has a count of ten or more. The CDR3 is CASSQRGYGYTF. The CDR3 nucleotides are TGTGCCAGCAGTCAGAGGGGCTATGGCTACACCTTC. V usage is TRBV6-1 and J usage is TRBJ1-2, with D possibly matching TRBD1 (5 bases). The CDR3 extends over 12 amino acids. The V end was cut by 5 bases, the J end by 4 bases, with 8 bases between. From germline, CDR1 is MNHNS and CDR2 SASEGT.

This clonotype was seen a handful of times. The rearrangement uses TRBV9 and TRBJ2-5; TRBD2 matches at 11 bases. The CDR3 has 16 residues. The ends lost 0 bases at V and 6 bases at J; junction bases unmatched: 7. In germline, CDR1 is SGDLS, CDR2 YYNGEE. The DNA of the CDR3 is TGTGCCAGCAGCGTAGATAGCGGGGGGGCCTTGCAGACCCAGTACTTC. Translation: CASSVDSGGALQTQYF.